What follows is one TCR beta chain and its context. Its antigen has not been determined. Per-base quality was not reported, and no clone a single base away is much larger than it. Each collaborating institution followed its own protocols to collect whole blood in K2EDTA tubes. Collaborator samples were shipped for TCRbeta analysis as frozen whole blood, isolated PBMCs, or DNA extracted from either sample type. TCRbeta CDR3 regions were amplified from genomic DNA by means of the immunoSEQ Assay, a bias-controlled multiplex PCR. In the paper's pipeline: The number of nucleated cells in each sample was estimated by amplification of reference gene primers within the assay. To quantify the absolute abundance of each unique TCRbeta CDR3 rearrangement, sequence reads were collapsed and filtered. For each sample, productive Simpson clonality was calculated by taking the square root of Simpson's diversity index across productive rearrangements. TCRdb stores this immuneACCESS table with in-frame sequences only. Part of the clones is absent; in the studies checked, under half of the shortfall reflects unresolved V genes, and no reason is known for the rest. For V, J and clone size, that table is used; D and trimming come from the DNA. Counted in this sample were some 130,000 clones; just under 85% of them appeared once. Of the sample, 9.5% to 15% falls within the top ten clones.

The sample is drawn from a study of blood T cell repertoires in COVID-19 (dated by TCRdb to about 2020). For context, the study as a whole: Samples from collaborators originated in the United States, Italy and Spain and spanned both the acute and convalescent phases of COVID-19. The material from the prospective study consisted of cDNA or gDNA derived from T cells, B-cell-depleted T cells, or PBMCs. Subjects who had been exposed to COVID-19, were actively infected with it, or had recovered from it provided the deeply sampled blood TCRbeta repertoires that made up the dataset. The repertoires were made available in a free public database intended to serve as a resource for research on the immune response to SARS-CoV-2. The samples were drawn from two sources: the first 160 participants of the ongoing ImmuneRACE study, and some 1,300 subjects contributed by 6 global collaborators. Nearly every sample came with metadata listing a de-identified subject ID, COVID-19 status, age in years and sex. Where HLA class I and class II types were available, the types were taken from metadata supplied by the sample provider, not from assay-based typing.

Study-level results and caveats: Clinical and demographic metadata were provided uncurated, with the amount varying by source and participant.

The CDR3 numbers 13 residues from cysteine through phenylalanine. CDR3 DNA only is kept here, 39 bases in frame from base 1. CDR1 and CDR2, per the germline V gene (reference sequence), are GTSNPN and SVGIG. Trimming accounts for 4 bases at V and 5 bases at J, while the number of junction bases matched to no gene is 4. The receptor was isolated from a human donor in a cohort sampled during active COVID-19. The sequenced material came from peripheral blood. The chain uses TRBV30 and TRBJ1-5; 8 middle bases align to TRBD1. The CDR3 sequence is CAWTGGWDQPQHF. The DNA sequence reads TGTGCCTGGACAGGGGGCTGGGATCAGCCCCAGCATTTT.